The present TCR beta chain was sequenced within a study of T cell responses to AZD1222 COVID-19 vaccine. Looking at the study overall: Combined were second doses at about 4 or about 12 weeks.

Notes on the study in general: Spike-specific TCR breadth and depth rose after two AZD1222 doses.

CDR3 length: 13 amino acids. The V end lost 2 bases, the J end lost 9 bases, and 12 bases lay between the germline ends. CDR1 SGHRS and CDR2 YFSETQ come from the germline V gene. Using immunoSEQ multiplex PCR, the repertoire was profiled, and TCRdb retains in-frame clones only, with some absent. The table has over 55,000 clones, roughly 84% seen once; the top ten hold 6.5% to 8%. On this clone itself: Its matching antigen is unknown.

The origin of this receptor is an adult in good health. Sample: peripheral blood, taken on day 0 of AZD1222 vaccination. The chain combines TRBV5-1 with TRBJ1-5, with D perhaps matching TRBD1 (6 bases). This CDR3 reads CASSLGGPGPQHF. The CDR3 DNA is TGCGCCAGCAGCTTAGGGGGGCCAGGGCCCCAGCATTTT.